These 4 T cell receptor beta chains share one sample of origin, sequenced in a study of shared clonotypes between healthy human individuals. It was CD45RO-negative cells, positively selected for CCR7, that made up naive CD8 cells, with terminally differentiated effector memory CD45RA+ cells excluded. Produced via immunoSEQ multiplex PCR; TCRdb's table is partial and in-frame only. The profile shows 600,000 or so clones, roughly 95% of them singletons. The source material was naive CD8+ T cells sorted from blood. The receptors were sampled from a woman aged 25-40 years in good health.

V is TRBV7-6 and J is TRBJ1-1; D might be TRBD1 (6 bases). Germline V CDR1 and CDR2: SGHVS, FNYEAQ. CDR3 size: 15 residues. Trimming cost V 5 bases and J 4 bases, with 17 bases left between them. The CDR3 reads CASSNHLGGSTEAFF. The CDR3 DNA is TGTGCCAGCAGCAATCACCTAGGGGGGAGCACTGAAGCTTTCTTT.

In regard to this clone: Other DNA sequences in this specimen translate into the identical CDR3. This rearrangement joins TRBV20-1 to TRBJ1-1, with unresolved D. V lost 3 bases and J lost 0, with 2 bases in between. This CDR3 is 11 amino acids long. Per germline, CDR1 DFQATT and CDR2 SNEGSKA (reference sequence). CDR3 loop: CSASLNTEAFF. DNA for the CDR3: TGCAGTGCTAGCCTGAACACTGAAGCTTTCTTT.

This clone was seen a handful of times. The chain uses TRBV11-2 and TRBJ2-2; tentative D call: TRBD2 (5 bases). The length of the CDR3 is 15 residues. Between the trimmed V and J ends, which lost 8 bases and 5 bases, there was a span of 18 bases. Germline assignment: CDR1 SGHAT and CDR2 FQNNGV. The DNA of the CDR3 is TGTGCCAGCCCCCCCCTAGCTTCGTTAACCGGGGAGCTGTTTTTT. It codes for CASPPLASLTGELFF.

This chain connects TRBV7-9 to TRBJ2-2, with 9 bases fitting TRBD2. This CDR3 is built from 18 residues. Trimming at V came to 5 bases and at J to 0 bases, leaving 10 bases not matched to a gene. Germline lookup yields CDR1 SEHNR and CDR2 FQNEAQ (reference sequence). The CDR3 nucleotides are TGTGCCAGCAGCCCCTCTAGCGGGAAACGAGCGAACACCGGGGAGCTGTTTTTT. Translating gives CASSPSSGKRANTGELFF.